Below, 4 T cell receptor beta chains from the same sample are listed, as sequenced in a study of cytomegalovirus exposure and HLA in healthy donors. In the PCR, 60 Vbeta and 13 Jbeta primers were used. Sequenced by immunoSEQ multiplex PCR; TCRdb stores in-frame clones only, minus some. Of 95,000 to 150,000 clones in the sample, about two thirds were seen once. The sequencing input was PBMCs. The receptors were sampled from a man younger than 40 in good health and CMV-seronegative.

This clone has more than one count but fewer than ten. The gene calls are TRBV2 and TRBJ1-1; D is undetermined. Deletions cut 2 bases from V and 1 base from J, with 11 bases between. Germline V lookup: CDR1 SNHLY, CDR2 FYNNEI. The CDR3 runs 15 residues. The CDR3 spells CASSEIWEGNTEAFF. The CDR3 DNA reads TGTGCCAGCAGTGAAATCTGGGAGGGGAACACTGAAGCTTTCTTT.

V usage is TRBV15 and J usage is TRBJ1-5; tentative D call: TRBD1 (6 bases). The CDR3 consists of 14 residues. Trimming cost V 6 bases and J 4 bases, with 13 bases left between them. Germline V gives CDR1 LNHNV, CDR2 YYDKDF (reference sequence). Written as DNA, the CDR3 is TGTGCCACCAGTAGGACAGTTAATAATCAGCCCCAGCATTTT. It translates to CATSRTVNNQPQHF.

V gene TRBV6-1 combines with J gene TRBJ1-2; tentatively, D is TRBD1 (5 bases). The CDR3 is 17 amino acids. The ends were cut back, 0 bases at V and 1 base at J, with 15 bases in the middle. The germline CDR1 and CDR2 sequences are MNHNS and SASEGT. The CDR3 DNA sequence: TGTGCCAGCAGTGAAGCGCGTTTCTACAGGAATAACTATGGCTACACCTTC. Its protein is CASSEARFYRNNYGYTF.

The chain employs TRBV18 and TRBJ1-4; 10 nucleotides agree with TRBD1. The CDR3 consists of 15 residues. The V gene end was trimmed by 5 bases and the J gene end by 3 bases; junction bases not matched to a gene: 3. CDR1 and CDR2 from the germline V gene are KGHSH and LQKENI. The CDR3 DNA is TGTGCCAGCTCATCAGGACAGGGGGCTAATGAAAAACTGTTTTTT. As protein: CASSSGQGANEKLFF.